This is a list of T cell receptor beta chains from one sample in a study of T cells in localized non-small cell lung cancer. The protocol was immunoSEQ multiplex PCR, while the TCRdb copy is restricted to in-frame clones and leaves out a portion. This sample has about 79,000 clones, with about 88% found just once. The sequencing used peripheral blood, collected before any cancer treatment. The receptor source for this set is a woman aged 40-69 years with stage I squamous cell lung carcinoma. Both conserved end residues are part of each CDR3. Each record gives: J gene, V gene, clone size, D gene, CDR3 protein, CDR3 DNA. A D gene is named only where the DNA matches it firmly. Size is stated for part of the rows, as once, few or many counts, or as a class when the clone is expanded.

TRBJ1-2 TRBV29-1 NA NA CSVEYSGVYGYTF TGCAGCGTTGAGTATTCAGGGGTCTATGGCTACACCTTC
TRBJ2-7 TRBV5-1 once NA CASSLGRSPYEQYF TGCGCCAGCAGCTTGGGTCGCAGCCCCTACGAGCAGTACTTC
TRBJ2-3 TRBV7-3 NA NA CASSLNGRTDTQYF TGTGCCAGCAGCTTAAACGGTAGAACAGATACGCAGTATTTT
TRBJ1-4 TRBV19 once NA CASSFYGKLFF TGTGCCAGTAGTTTCTACGGAAAACTGTTTTTT
TRBJ2-1 TRBV2 NA NA CASSVGLLSYNEQFF TGTGCCAGCAGTGTAGGTCTCCTCTCCTACAATGAGCAGTTCTTC
TRBJ2-3 TRBV19 NA NA CASSARGF TGTGCCAGTAGTGCTAGGGGATTT
TRBJ2-7 TRBV10-2 NA TRBD1 CASSGQGSAQYF TGCGCCAGCAGTGGACAGGGATCAGCGCAGTACTTC
TRBJ1-1 TRBV7-9 NA NA CASRSGLETEAFF TGTGCCAGCAGATCAGGGTTGGAGACTGAAGCTTTCTTT
TRBJ2-3 TRBV6-4 few TRBD1 CASSDRDRGTDTQYF TGTGCCAGCAGTGACCGGGACAGGGGGACAGATACGCAGTATTTT
TRBJ2-7 TRBV18 NA TRBD1 CASSPTGANEQYF TGTGCCAGCTCACCGACAGGGGCCAACGAGCAGTACTTC
TRBJ2-7 TRBV5-1 NA NA CASSEGVTYEQYF TGCGCCAGCAGCGAAGGAGTTACCTACGAGCAGTACTTC
TRBJ2-7 TRBV5-1 once TRBD2 CASSLEGTSGAKQYF TGCGCCAGCAGCTTGGAGGGGACTAGCGGGGCAAAGCAGTACTTC
TRBJ1-2 TRBV28 NA TRBD1 CASSRDSYGYTF TGTGCCAGCAGTAGGGACAGCTATGGCTACACCTTC
TRBJ2-7 TRBV5-4 NA NA CASSLGAGTSTYEQYF TGTGCCAGCAGCTTGGGTGCGGGAACTTCCACCTACGAGCAGTACTTC
TRBJ2-5 TRBV6-6 NA TRBD1 CASTTGKQETQYF TGTGCCAGCACGACAGGGAAACAAGAGACCCAGTACTTC
TRBJ1-6 TRBV5-1 NA NA CASRTVTIPGSPLHF TGCGCCAGCCGTACGGTAACAATACCAGGTTCACCCCTCCACTTT
TRBJ2-1 TRBV11-2 NA TRBD1 CASSSRTGPYNEQFF TGTGCCAGCAGCTCCCGGACAGGCCCCTACAATGAGCAGTTCTTC
TRBJ1-5 TRBV30 NA TRBD1 CAWSPKDRAGQPQHF TGTGCCTGGAGTCCCAAGGACAGGGCTGGACAGCCCCAGCATTTT
TRBJ1-2 TRBV23-1 NA NA CASSQARIWYGYTF TGCGCCAGCAGTCAGGCAAGGATATGGTATGGCTACACCTTC
TRBJ2-7 TRBV19 NA NA CASSMVSGGEQYF TGTGCCAGTAGTATGGTATCGGGTGGGGAGCAGTACTTC
TRBJ2-5 TRBV20-1 few NA CSARVPRSQYF TGCAGTGCTAGAGTTCCTCGGTCCCAGTACTTC
TRBJ1-3 TRBV4-2 once TRBD1 CASSQDGQGARGNTIYF TGTGCCAGCAGCCAAGACGGACAGGGGGCGCGAGGAAACACCATATATTTT
TRBJ2-1 TRBV19 NA NA CASSMGGGRANEQFF TGTGCCAGTAGTATGGGAGGGGGCCGGGCTAATGAGCAGTTCTTC
TRBJ1-1 TRBV5-1 NA NA CASSLDSSNTEAFF TGCGCCAGCAGCTTGGACAGCTCGAACACTGAAGCTTTCTTT
TRBJ2-7 TRBV6-5 once TRBD1 CASSRDRGYEQYF TGTGCCAGCAGTAGGGACAGGGGCTACGAGCAGTACTTC
TRBJ2-2 TRBV5-1 NA NA CASSSRLRGTNTGELFF TGCGCCAGCAGCTCCCGTCTGAGGGGTACGAACACCGGGGAGCTGTTTTTT
TRBJ2-5 TRBV4-2 NA NA CASSQDLVTETQYF TGTGCCAGCAGCCAAGATCTTGTGACGGAGACCCAGTACTTC
TRBJ2-7 TRBV28 NA NA CASSLRGTYEQYF TGTGCCAGCAGTTTAAGGGGTACCTACGAGCAGTACTTC
TRBJ1-5 TRBV5-1 NA NA CASSLDGQNQPQHF TGCGCCAGCAGCTTGGATGGTCAAAATCAGCCCCAGCATTTT
TRBJ1-5 TRBV6-1 NA NA CASIPFLSNQPQHF TGTGCCAGCATTCCTTTCCTAAGCAATCAGCCCCAGCATTTT
TRBJ2-7 TRBV28 NA NA CASSSPTGGRSSYEQYF TGTGCCAGCAGTTCTCCAACGGGGGGCCGGAGCTCCTACGAGCAGTACTTC
TRBJ1-1 TRBV30 NA TRBD1 CAWRKGQISSNTEAFF TGTGCCTGGAGGAAGGGACAGATTAGCTCGAACACTGAAGCTTTCTTT
TRBJ2-3 TRBV6-6 NA NA CAIRPAGDTQYF TGTGCGATTCGACCCGCGGGAGATACGCAGTATTTT
TRBJ1-1 TRBV4-1 NA NA CASSQEQEDTEAFF TGCGCCAGCAGCCAAGAACAGGAGGACACTGAAGCTTTCTTT
TRBJ2-7 TRBV2 NA NA CASSLDGAYEQYF TGTGCCAGCAGTCTCGACGGTGCCTACGAGCAGTACTTC
TRBJ2-7 TRBV10-3 many TRBD1 CAAKEDRSYEQYF TGTGCCGCTAAGGAGGACAGGTCCTACGAGCAGTACTTC
TRBJ1-5 TRBV4-1 NA TRBD1 CASSGQGDQPQHF TGCGCCAGCAGCGGACAGGGGGATCAGCCCCAGCATTTT
TRBJ2-2 TRBV2 NA TRBD2 CASRGGAGRGGPTGELFF TGTGCCAGCAGGGGCGGGGCGGGGCGGGGGGGCCCCACCGGGGAGCTGTTTTTT
TRBJ2-2 TRBV7-9 once NA CASSLVARGAGELFF TGTGCCAGCAGCTTAGTGGCCAGGGGTGCCGGGGAGCTGTTTTTT
TRBJ2-1 TRBV7-6 NA TRBD2 CASSPLAGRYNEQFF TGTGCCAGCAGCCCACTAGCGGGGCGTTACAATGAGCAGTTCTTC
TRBJ1-2 TRBV6-6 NA NA CASSRTDSYGYTF TGTGCCAGCAGTCGAACGGACAGCTATGGCTACACCTTC
TRBJ1-2 TRBV25-1 NA NA CASSDGYGYTF TGTGCCAGCAGTGACGGGTATGGCTACACCTTC
TRBJ2-2 TRBV6-5 NA NA CASSYSNRGTGELFF TGTGCCAGCAGTTACTCGAATAGGGGAACCGGGGAGCTGTTTTTT
TRBJ1-2 TRBV5-1 NA TRBD1 CASSSGTGGPYGYTF TGCGCCAGCAGCTCCGGGACAGGGGGGCCCTATGGCTACACCTTC
TRBJ2-5 TRBV4-2 NA TRBD1 CASSPGQGAETQYF TGTGCCAGCAGCCCGGGACAGGGGGCAGAGACCCAGTACTTC
TRBJ2-7 TRBV6-6 once TRBD1 CASSKDRGYEQYF TGTGCCAGCAGTAAGGACAGGGGCTACGAGCAGTACTTC
TRBJ1-5 TRBV30 NA NA CAWSVGQGLAQHF TGTGCCTGGAGTGTAGGGCAGGGCTTAGCCCAGCATTTT
TRBJ1-1 TRBV2 NA NA CASTSGSGNTEAFF NA
TRBJ1-1 TRBV2 medium-sized NA CASSEVLPNTEAFF TGTGCCAGCAGTGAGGTACTGCCGAACACTGAAGCTTTCTTT
TRBJ2-7 TRBV6-5 once NA CASSYWADSYEQYF TGTGCCAGCAGTTACTGGGCAGATTCCTACGAGCAGTACTTC
TRBJ1-1 TRBV6-1 NA TRBD1 CASTPDRGDTEAFF TGTGCCAGCACCCCGGACAGGGGGGACACTGAAGCTTTCTTT
TRBJ1-5 TRBV19 NA TRBD1 CASRGLRGQGSNQPQHF TGTGCCAGTAGGGGGCTAAGGGGGCAAGGGAGCAATCAGCCCCAGCATTTT
TRBJ2-1 TRBV5-8 once TRBD2 CASSPRLAGGHNEQFF TGTGCCAGCAGCCCACGCCTAGCGGGGGGACACAATGAGCAGTTCTTC
TRBJ2-3 TRBV5-1 NA NA CASSLAGGETDTQYF TGCGCCAGCAGCTTGGCGGGCGGGGAGACAGATACGCAGTATTTT
TRBJ1-2 TRBV15 NA NA CATSRGGTVGYGYTF TGTGCCACCAGCAGAGGTGGGACGGTTGGCTATGGCTACACCTTC
TRBJ2-2 TRBV6-4 NA TRBD1 CASSQGAGTGELFF TGTGCCAGCAGCCAGGGGGCGGGCACCGGGGAGCTGTTTTTT
TRBJ1-2 TRBV9 NA NA CASSAGTEYGYTF TGTGCCAGCAGCGCCGGGACTGAGTATGGCTACACCTTC
TRBJ2-1 TRBV11-1 NA NA CASSSRDLGDEQFF TGTGCCAGCAGCTCCCGGGACCTAGGCGATGAGCAGTTCTTC
TRBJ1-3 TRBV5-1 NA NA CASSLNGLTNTIYF TGCGCCAGCAGCTTGAACGGGCTTACGAACACCATATATTTT